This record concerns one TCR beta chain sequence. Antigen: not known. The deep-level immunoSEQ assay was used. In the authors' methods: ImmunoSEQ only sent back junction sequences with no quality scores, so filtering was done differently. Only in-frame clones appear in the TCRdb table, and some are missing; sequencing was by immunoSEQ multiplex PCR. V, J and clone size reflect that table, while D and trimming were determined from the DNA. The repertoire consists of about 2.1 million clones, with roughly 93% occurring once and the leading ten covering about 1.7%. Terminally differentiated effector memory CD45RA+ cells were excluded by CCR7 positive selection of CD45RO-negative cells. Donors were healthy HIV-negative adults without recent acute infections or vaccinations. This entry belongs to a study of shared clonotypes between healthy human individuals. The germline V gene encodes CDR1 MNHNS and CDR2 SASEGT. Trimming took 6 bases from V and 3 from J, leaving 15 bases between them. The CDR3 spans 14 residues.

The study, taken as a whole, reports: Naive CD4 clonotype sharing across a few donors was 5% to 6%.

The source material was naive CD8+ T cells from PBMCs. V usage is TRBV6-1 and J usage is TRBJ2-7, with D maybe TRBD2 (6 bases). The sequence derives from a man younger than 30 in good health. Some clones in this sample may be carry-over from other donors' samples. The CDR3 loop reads CASRETGTYYEQYF. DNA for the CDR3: TGTGCCAGCAGAGAGACCGGGACTTACTACGAGCAGTACTTC.